This TCR beta chain originates from a study of blood T cells in healthy people across ages. Study findings and constraints: Not knowing donor CMV status may have confounded expanded clonotype changes. Higher diversity and more naive CD4+ cells were features of long-lived donors, compared to aged donors.

With a J-beta primer mix and a sample-barcoded 5' primer, a second PCR ran about 6 to 11 cycles. Each TCR beta cDNA got a 12-nucleotide random molecular identifier. TCRdb ran MiXCR on the 5' RACE reads and lists one entry per CDR3 protein. The profile shows over 1,500,000 distinct CDR3 sequences, about two fifths of them singletons. In this sample, this clonotype turned up a few times. What it recognizes is unknown. Germline CDR1 is SGHRS and CDR2 is YFSETQ. With V trimmed by 2 bases and J by 0 bases, 4 bases remained unmatched. The CDR3 length is 16 residues. This TCR derives from a human donor in good health. The source material was blood. V and J are TRBV5-1 and TRBJ1-4; 7 bases line up with TRBD1. CDR3 in DNA: TGCGCCAGCAGCTTCGATACAGGGGCAACTAATGAAAAACTGTTTTTT. As protein: CASSFDTGATNEKLFF. Combining the CDR3 with reference TRBV5-1 and TRBJ1-4 gives the whole variable domain KAGVTQTPRYLIKTRGQQVTLSCSPISGHRSVSWYQQTPGQGLQFLFEYFSETQRNKGNFPGRFSGRQFSNSRSEMNVSTLELGDSALYLCASSFDTGATNEKLFFGSGTQLSVL.